Listed below are T cell receptor beta chains from one sample, sequenced in a study of T-cell memory formation after mild COVID-19. TCRdb independently ran MiXCR on the 5' RACE reads; one entry per CDR3 protein. The sample lists 200,000 to 250,000 distinct CDR3 sequences; 15% were seen once. Source material: PBMCs or a T cell subset sorted from them (not recorded which). The source is an adult woman who had mild COVID-19 (a few samples of this study predate the infection). Cell type and time point are not known. Both conserved end residues are part of each CDR3. Each record gives: V gene, D gene, J gene, clone size, CDR3 DNA, CDR3 protein. A D gene is named only where the DNA matches it firmly. A clone size is listed for some rows: how often the clone was seen (once, few, many), or a class if it is expanded.

TRBV9	TRBD2	TRBJ2-5	NA	TGTGCCAGCAGCGTAGCTGGCGGGGGGGCCCCGGAGACCCAGTACTTC	CASSVAGGGAPETQYF
TRBV7-9	NA	TRBJ2-1	few	TGTGCCAGCAGTTCGGGACTGGTCAACAATGAGCAGTTCTTC	CASSSGLVNNEQFF
TRBV20-1	TRBD2	TRBJ2-3	NA	TGCAGTGCGGGGAGCGGGAGGGCCACAGATACGCAGTATTTT	CSAGSGRATDTQYF
TRBV5-1	TRBD1	TRBJ2-7	few	TGCGCCAGCAGCTTGGCCAAAACAGGGGTCATCTCCTACGAGCAGTACTTC	CASSLAKTGVISYEQYF
TRBV5-1	TRBD1	TRBJ1-1	NA	TGCGCCAGCAGCTTCGCCGGGACAGGGGACACTGAAGCTTTCTTT	CASSFAGTGDTEAFF
TRBV29-1	TRBD1	TRBJ2-1	NA	TGCAGCGTTGAAGTTGGACAGGGTCTGAATGAGCAGTTCTTC	CSVEVGQGLNEQFF
TRBV3-1	NA	TRBJ2-3	NA	TGTGCCAGCAGCCTTAGCGACCATACGCAGTATTTT	CASSLSDHTQYF
TRBV12-3/TRBV12-4	NA	TRBJ1-2	many	TGTGCCAGCAGTCGCACCGACAGTTCCTATGGCTACACCTTC	CASSRTDSSYGYTF
TRBV12-3/TRBV12-4	NA	TRBJ1-1	few	TGTGCCAGCAGCCGGGTCGAAGCTTTCTTT	CASSRVEAFF
TRBV5-1	TRBD1	TRBJ2-1	NA	TGCGCCAGCAGCTCCACGATCGACAGGGTTGGCAATGAGCAGTTCTTC	CASSSTIDRVGNEQFF
TRBV7-3	NA	TRBJ2-3	few	TGTGCCAGCAGCTTAACAGGGGTTCCTGCAGATACGCAGTATTTT	CASSLTGVPADTQYF
TRBV18	NA	TRBJ2-3	NA	TGTGCCAGCTCACCACAGAGGGGAGATACGCAGTATTTT	CASSPQRGDTQYF
TRBV7-8	NA	TRBJ1-1	NA	TGTGCCAGCAGCTTAGGTTGGAACACTGAAGCTTTCTTT	CASSLGWNTEAFF
TRBV7-2	NA	TRBJ2-5	few	TGTGCCAGCAGCTTAGCTTTGTCGACGGGCGGCCAGTACTTC	CASSLALSTGGQYF
TRBV7-9	TRBD1	TRBJ1-3	NA	TGTGCCGGTAGGACAGGCTCCTCTGGAAACACCATATATTTT	CAGRTGSSGNTIYF
TRBV7-7	TRBD1	TRBJ2-7	few	TGTGCCAGCAGCCGAGGGACAGACGAGCAGTACTTC	CASSRGTDEQYF
TRBV29-1	TRBD1	TRBJ2-5	many	TGCAGCGTTGGAGAACAGGGGGTTGGGGAGACCCAGTACTTC	CSVGEQGVGETQYF
TRBV12-3/TRBV12-4	NA	TRBJ2-5	NA	TGTGCCAGCACCGCAATTCAGCGTCAAGAGACCCAGTACTTC	CASTAIQRQETQYF
TRBV4-1	NA	TRBJ2-7	few	TGCGCCAGCAGCTCGGCCCCGTCAGGGGATAACTCCTACGAGCAGTACTTC	CASSSAPSGDNSYEQYF
TRBV7-3	TRBD1	TRBJ2-1	many	TGTGCCAGCAGCCCCGGGACAGGCGGCAATGAGCAGTTCTTC	CASSPGTGGNEQFF
TRBV7-9	NA	TRBJ1-2	NA	TGTGCCACCACAGATAACTATGGCTACACCTTC	CATTDNYGYTF
TRBV18	NA	TRBJ2-7	NA	TGTGCCAGCTCCTTAAGCACGATGAGCTCCTACGAGCAGTACTTC	CASSLSTMSSYEQYF
TRBV20-1	NA	TRBJ2-1	few	TGCAGTGCCCCAGTTGGTAGCGGATTCAATGAGCAGTTCTTC	CSAPVGSGFNEQFF
TRBV2	TRBD1	TRBJ1-2	NA	TGTGCCAGCAGCTACAGGGGTGGAGGTGGCTACACCTTC	CASSYRGGGGYTF
TRBV7-3	NA	TRBJ2-3	few	TGTGCCAGCAGCTTAACGCCGGACCCTCTCACAGATACGCAGTATTTT	CASSLTPDPLTDTQYF
TRBV2	TRBD2	TRBJ2-1	few	TGTGCCAGCAGTGTAGCGGGGGGGAAGAATGAGCAGTTCTTC	CASSVAGGKNEQFF
TRBV7-3	TRBD2	TRBJ2-7	NA	TGTGCCAGCAGCCCCCAGGCCCGGGACTACCACGAGCAGTACTTC	CASSPQARDYHEQYF
TRBV6-5	TRBD2	TRBJ2-1	NA	TGTGCCAGCAGTTACTCGAGGGGACTAGCGGCACGGATCTCCTACAATGAGCAGTTCTTC	CASSYSRGLAARISYNEQFF
TRBV20-1	TRBD1	TRBJ2-1	NA	TGCAGTGCTAGTGGGACAGGGGGCACGAGCGGGAGTCGGAGGCAGTTCTTC	CSASGTGGTSGSRRQFF
TRBV29-1	NA	TRBJ1-1	few	TGCAGCGCGTCCCGGAGGTTGAACACTGAAGCTTTCTTT	CSASRRLNTEAFF
TRBV12-3/TRBV12-4	TRBD1	TRBJ2-4	few	TGTGCCAGCAGACCAGACAGGGTGGGAACCAAAAACATTCAGTACTTC	CASRPDRVGTKNIQYF
TRBV5-1	NA	TRBJ2-1	NA	TGCGCCAGCAGCTTGGGGGGGAGGACAGTCGGTGAGCAGTTCTTC	CASSLGGRTVGEQFF
TRBV5-1	NA	TRBJ2-2	few	TGCGCCAGCAGCTTGGGGGTTGATGGCACCGGGGAGCTGTTTTTT	CASSLGVDGTGELFF
TRBV3-1	TRBD1	TRBJ1-5	NA	TGTGCCAGCAGCCAACTCCAGACAGGGGTATGGGATCAGCCCCAGCATTTT	CASSQLQTGVWDQPQHF
TRBV7-2	TRBD2	TRBJ2-5	few	TGTGCCAGCCGCGTGTCGGGACTAGGATTCGGGGAGACCCAGTACTTC	CASRVSGLGFGETQYF
TRBV5-1	NA	TRBJ2-1	few	TGCGCCAGCAGCTTGGGCCTAGATTCCTACAATGAGCAGTTCTTC	CASSLGLDSYNEQFF
TRBV5-6	NA	TRBJ1-1	few	TGTGCCAGCAGCTTCTACAGCATGAACACTGAAGCTTTCTTT	CASSFYSMNTEAFF
TRBV20-1	TRBD2	TRBJ2-3	NA	TGCAGTGCTGAGGAGGGCGGGAGTCTGGAAGATACGCAGTATTTT	CSAEEGGSLEDTQYF
TRBV5-1	TRBD1	TRBJ2-5	medium-sized	TGCGCCAGCAGGACGCGCATGACAGGGGAAGAGACCCAGTACTTC	CASRTRMTGEETQYF